Included here is one T cell receptor beta chain sequence, with context. Its cognate antigen has yet to be identified. Per-base qualities were not stored, and no clone one base away is much larger. Using the deep immunoSEQ assay, multiplex PCR amplified TCR CDR3 regions from genomic DNA. Genomic DNA extracted from each cell subset was distributed evenly over all wells of several immunoSEQ 96-well plates, and each plate served as one replicate. For sorted subsets, each replicate PCR was loaded with roughly 190 ng genomic DNA, equivalent to 30,000 or so T cell genomes. Purified libraries were measured with a Qubit 3.0 fluorometer, size-checked on a Bioanalyzer 2100, and measured again with the KAPA Library Quantification kit. A separate single-read 150-cycle Illumina NextSeq 550 flow cell was used to sequence each immunoSEQ 96-well plate. The published analysis was carried out like this. The immunoSEQ output contained only junctional sequences without quality scores, so filtering could not match that applied to full-length reads. Sequences were annotated with PyIR, a Python wrapper for IgBLAST v1.9, and V/J genes and CDR3 were assigned using IMGT germline references. Reads with weak V/J assignments (E-value above 1e-6), missing CDR3, stop codons, out-of-frame junctions, or ambiguous translated residues were removed. V3J clonotypes were defined as sequences sharing an identical inferred V gene, J gene, and CDR3 amino acid sequence. The percentage overlap between two repertoires was calculated by dividing the number of shared unique clonotypes by the size of the smaller repertoire. Richness of each repertoire was evaluated using RTK rarefaction, the Chao1 estimator, and Recon v2.1 estimates of unobserved clonotypes. For all TCRbeta clonotypes obtained by the gDNA method from four donors, generation probabilities were computed with OLGA. In its TCRdb copy, this immuneACCESS table keeps in-frame sequences only and misses some clones. Where compared with another copy, unresolved V genes explain less than half of these, and the others have no known cause. Clone size and the V and J calls come from that table; the DNA yielded D and trimming. The sample contains a few million clones, more than 80% of them found a single time. The ten biggest clones cover more than 0.12% of the sample.

The data derive from a study of shared clonotypes between healthy human individuals (dated by TCRdb to the early 2020s). Describing the broader study: A couple of women and three men aged 18 to 49 years were included in the cohort. For each donor, CD4 naive and CD4 memory were each run on three plates, CD8 naive on two plates, and CD8 memory on one plate. The study deeply sequenced blood TCR repertoires of about five healthy adults to estimate repertoire size and the extent of clonotype sharing between individuals. To increase sequencing depth and limit assay-specific biases, different laboratories used diverse techniques to prepare libraries and sequence TCR repertoires. Per donor, leukapheresis produced somewhere between about 0.8 and 9 billion PBMCs.

The donors were healthy, HIV-negative adults with no recently reported acute infections or vaccinations. Every donor was a Caucasian adult living in Nashville, Tennessee, USA. CD4+ T cells were enriched by magnetic negative selection, after which naive cells were positively selected on CD45RA and the negative fraction was taken as the memory subset. Blood was collected by leukapheresis, and PBMCs were isolated by Ficoll-Histopaque density gradient centrifugation and then cryopreserved in liquid nitrogen vapor phase. Analytical flow cytometry was used to check the purity and quantity of every magnetically sorted T cell population. Each sorted fraction had its genomic DNA isolated and then quantified by UV absorbance on a Nanodrop 2000c. Its CDR3 holds 14 amino acids, cysteine through phenylalanine. Only the CDR3 portion is preserved as DNA: 42 bases, with reading frame beginning at the first base. Reading the germline V gene gives CDR1 SGDLS and CDR2 YYNGEE. Deletion took 4 bases off V and 0 bases off J, with a span of 7 bases between the germline ends.

Summary of the overall study and its limitations: Based on pairwise subsampling, the degree of clonotype sharing among donors was expected to be affected by sequencing depth. Incomplete sequencing was indicated by rarefaction of sorted-subset datasets, despite the large sequencing depth. Estimated clonotype richness was generally larger for naive than for memory subsets. Sampling was restricted to blood, and TCR repertoires in tissue are likely to differ from TCR repertoires in blood. When several donors were compared, the shared fraction of clonotypes was about 5% for naive CD4, less than 4% for naive CD8, about 2.4% for memory CD4, and approximately 0.4% for memory CD8. The genetic and exposure-history diversity represented was limited by the small number of donors. Compared with non-shared clonotypes, the clonotypes found in all four sorted-subset donors had higher generation probabilities.

This chain is built from TRBV9 and TRBJ1-4, with the identity of the D gene unclear. This TCR was recovered from a man aged 18 to 35 in good health. The specimen sequenced was naive CD4+ T cells sorted from blood. Per the publication, the cell subset or site label means: CD45RA+ positively selected. The nucleotides read TGTGCCAGCAGCAAGATAGCAACTAATGAAAAACTGTTTTTT. It is translated as CASSKIATNEKLFF.